The entry below describes one T cell receptor beta chain. Germline assignment: CDR1 SEHNR and CDR2 FQNEAQ (reference sequence). The V and J ends lost 9 bases and 5 bases respectively, with 10 bases between them. This CDR3 is 11 amino acids long. These data originate in a study of CD4+ T cells in melanoma. Sequencing was performed with immunoSEQ multiplex PCR; in TCRdb, only in-frame clones are kept and a portion is missing. The sample yields approximately 14,000 clones, 70% seen once. The source of this sequence is a human donor with melanoma. Input material: cells from a culture (not recorded whether cultured in vitro). V is TRBV7-9 and J is TRBJ1-1; D unclear. The CDR3 sequence is CASRGWTEAFF. CDR3 DNA: TGTGCCAGTCGAGGGTGGACTGAAGCTTTCTTT.